A selection of T cell receptor beta chains follows, all from one sample in a study of T cells in tuberculosis. The protocol was immunoSEQ multiplex PCR, while the TCRdb copy is restricted to in-frame clones and leaves out a portion. The sample lists about 30,000 clones, just over 90% occurring once. The sequences come from PBMCs, collected at tuberculosis diagnosis. The receptor source for this set is an adult with tuberculosis. The CDR3 runs from the conserved cysteine through the conserved F or W. D genes are given only for firm matches. Only part of the rows carry a size: once, few, many, or a class if the clone is expanded.

V	size	D	J	CDR3	DNA
TRBV19	NA	TRBD1	TRBJ2-7	CASSIARDRDPEQYF	TGTGCCAGTAGTATAGCCCGGGACAGGGACCCCGAGCAGTACTTC
TRBV2	NA	TRBD1	TRBJ1-4	CASSPTGQFNEKLFF	TGTGCCAGCAGCCCCACGGGACAGTTTAATGAAAAACTGTTTTTT
TRBV9	NA	NA	TRBJ1-3	CASSPPVGNTIYF	TGTGCCAGCAGCCCCCCAGTCGGAAACACCATATATTTT
TRBV25-1	NA	NA	TRBJ2-5	CASSDTGSWETQYF	TGTGCCAGCAGTGACACAGGCTCCTGGGAGACCCAGTACTTC
TRBV28	NA	TRBD1	TRBJ1-5	CASSLTGGGQPQHF	TGTGCCAGCAGTTTAACAGGGGGGGGACAGCCCCAGCATTTT
TRBV7-2	NA	NA	TRBJ1-6	CASSLGGNSPLHF	TGTGCCAGCAGCTTGGGAGGGAATTCACCCCTCCACTTT
TRBV5-4	NA	TRBD2	TRBJ2-1	CASSLSGTISYNEQFF	TGTGCCAGCAGCTTGAGCGGGACCATCTCCTACAATGAGCAGTTCTTC
TRBV7-8	once	TRBD1	TRBJ2-2	CASSLRGLGTGELFF	TGTGCCAGCAGTCTCAGGGGGCTAGGGACCGGGGAGCTGTTTTTT
TRBV19	NA	TRBD1	TRBJ1-4	CASSVMTGRSNEKLFF	TGTGCCAGTAGTGTGATGACAGGGCGAAGTAATGAAAAACTGTTTTTT
TRBV15	NA	NA	TRBJ1-3	CATSSTGSSGNTIYF	TGTGCCACCAGCAGCACAGGAAGCTCTGGAAACACCATATATTTT
TRBV5-1	NA	TRBD2	TRBJ2-1	CASSLTSGGATEQFF	TGCGCCAGCAGCTTGACTAGCGGGGGGGCCACTGAGCAGTTCTTC
TRBV21-1	NA	NA	TRBJ1-1	CASRNRVSTEAFF	TGTGCCAGCAGGAACAGGGTCAGCACTGAAGCTTTCTTT
TRBV21-1	NA	NA	TRBJ1-2	CASSKGHGLLPYGYTF	TGTGCCAGCAGCAAAGGTCATGGCCTCTTGCCGTATGGCTACACCTTC
TRBV6-6	NA	NA	TRBJ1-4	CASSPQMVTNEKLFF	TGTGCCAGCAGTCCCCAGATGGTAACTAATGAAAAACTGTTTTTT
TRBV4-3	NA	NA	TRBJ2-7	CASSQEGQHYEQYF	TGCGCCAGCAGCCAGGAGGGACAGCACTACGAGCAGTACTTC
TRBV6-1	NA	NA	TRBJ2-4	CASTSGDSKNIQYF	TGTGCCAGCACGTCGGGGGACTCCAAAAACATTCAGTACTTC
TRBV5-1	NA	TRBD2	TRBJ2-7	CASSLAGGGTLPYEQYF	TGCGCCAGCAGCTTGGCCGGCGGGGGAACCCTTCCCTACGAGCAGTACTTC
TRBV2	NA	NA	TRBJ2-2	CASSDFTAGVNTGELFF	TGTGCCAGCAGTGATTTTACCGCAGGCGTTAACACCGGGGAGCTGTTTTTT
TRBV27	NA	TRBD1	TRBJ2-7	CASTYAGQGSGEQYF	TGTGCCAGCACGTATGCGGGACAGGGGTCAGGAGAGCAGTACTTC
TRBV29-1	NA	TRBD1	TRBJ1-1	CSARTGVSAFF	TGCAGCGCAAGAACAGGGGTATCTGCTTTCTTT
TRBV29-1	NA	NA	TRBJ2-3	CSDRDNTDTQYF	TGCAGCGACCGGGACAACACAGATACGCAGTATTTT
TRBV2	NA	NA	TRBJ2-1	CASKQGVDEQFF	TGTGCCAGCAAACAAGGGGTCGATGAGCAGTTCTTC
TRBV25-1	NA	NA	TRBJ2-1	CASSDPWRLTYNEQFF	TGTGCCAGCAGTGACCCTTGGCGGCTAACTTACAATGAGCAGTTCTTC
TRBV5-8	NA	TRBD1	TRBJ2-7	CASSSGGRYEQYF	TGTGCCAGCAGCTCAGGGGGCAGATACGAGCAGTACTTC
TRBV4-1	once	NA	TRBJ2-1	CASSQGLTGVNEQFF	TGCGCCAGCAGCCAAGGTTTAACGGGAGTAAATGAGCAGTTCTTC
TRBV5-1	NA	TRBD2	TRBJ2-1	CASSLGTSGRYNEQFF	TGCGCCAGCAGCTTGGGGACTAGCGGTCGATACAATGAGCAGTTCTTC
TRBV5-1	NA	NA	TRBJ2-5	CASSLEGYKGETQYF	TGCGCCAGCAGCCTCGAGGGCTACAAAGGAGAGACCCAGTACTTC
TRBV7-9	NA	TRBD1	TRBJ2-3	CASRRQGAWTDTQYF	TGTGCCAGCAGACGTCAGGGGGCCTGGACAGATACGCAGTATTTT
TRBV18	NA	TRBD2	TRBJ2-5	CASSPGQTSGRGETQYF	TGTGCCAGCTCACCAGGTCAGACTAGCGGGAGAGGAGAGACCCAGTACTTC
TRBV4-1	NA	TRBD2	TRBJ2-5	CASSQVLSGSQETQYF	TGCGCCAGCAGCCAAGTGCTTAGCGGGAGTCAAGAGACCCAGTACTTC
TRBV9	NA	NA	TRBJ2-7	CASSPFAGEHYEQYF	TGTGCCAGCAGCCCGTTTGCAGGGGAACATTACGAGCAGTACTTC
TRBV6-1	NA	NA	TRBJ2-2	CASTLVEVGELFF	TGTGCCAGCACCCTAGTCGAGGTCGGGGAGCTGTTTTTT
TRBV6-1	NA	TRBD2	TRBJ2-5	CASSTSGSGETQYF	TGTGCCAGCAGTACTAGCGGGAGTGGAGAGACCCAGTACTTC
TRBV9	NA	NA	TRBJ2-7	CASAAGTSYEQYF	TGTGCCAGCGCTGCAGGGACTTCCTACGAGCAGTACTTC
TRBV6-1	NA	NA	TRBJ2-3	CASDRTTDTQYF	TGTGCCAGTGACAGGACCACAGATACGCAGTATTTT
TRBV6-1	NA	NA	TRBJ2-7	CASSLGGFKPYEQYF	TGTGCCAGCTCTCTTGGGGGGTTCAAGCCCTACGAGCAGTACTTC
TRBV10-2	NA	NA	TRBJ1-1	CASSDSRRGTEAFF	TGCGCCAGCAGTGATTCGAGAAGGGGAACTGAAGCTTTCTTT
TRBV12-5	NA	TRBD1	TRBJ1-6	CASGLFRQGLGIYNSPLHF	TGTGCTAGTGGTTTGTTTCGACAGGGGCTAGGGATTTATAATTCACCCCTCCACTTT
TRBV2	NA	TRBD2	TRBJ2-1	CATQTRGGYNEQFF	TGTGCCACCCAAACGCGGGGGGGTTACAATGAGCAGTTCTTC
TRBV10-3	NA	NA	TRBJ1-2	CAISVGGGLLYGYTF	TGTGCCATCAGTGTTGGAGGCGGACTGCTCTATGGCTACACCTTC
TRBV5-6	NA	NA	TRBJ2-1	CASSLAPPGIYNEQFF	TGTGCCAGCAGCTTGGCCCCGCCAGGTATATACAATGAGCAGTTCTTC
TRBV2	NA	TRBD1	TRBJ2-1	CASSEDSPRDRANNEQFF	TGTGCCAGCAGTGAAGACTCCCCCCGGGACAGGGCGAACAATGAGCAGTTCTTC
TRBV28	NA	NA	TRBJ2-7	CASSLTVPYEQYF	TGTGCCAGCAGTTTGACAGTTCCCTACGAGCAGTACTTC
TRBV27	NA	TRBD1	TRBJ1-2	CASSLFGDRGDFGYGYTF	TGTGCCAGCAGTTTATTCGGGGACAGGGGGGATTTTGGCTATGGCTACACCTTC
TRBV4-1	once	TRBD1	TRBJ2-3	CASSQAPQGADTQYF	TGCGCCAGCAGCCAAGCTCCGCAGGGGGCAGATACGCAGTATTTT
TRBV14	NA	NA	TRBJ2-1	CASSQTNRDEQFF	TGTGCCAGCAGCCAAACAAATCGGGATGAGCAGTTCTTC
TRBV5-1	NA	TRBD2	TRBJ2-1	CASSFSGGSSYNEQFF	TGCGCCAGCAGCTTTAGCGGGGGGAGCTCCTACAATGAGCAGTTCTTC
TRBV4-1	NA	NA	TRBJ2-1	CASSQDLSANYNEQFF	TGCGCCAGCAGCCAAGATCTTAGCGCCAACTACAATGAGCAGTTCTTC
TRBV9	NA	NA	TRBJ1-3	CASKGLDTIYF	TGTGCCAGCAAGGGGCTTGACACCATATATTTT
TRBV27	NA	TRBD1	TRBJ1-2	CASGMGQGAPYGYTF	TGTGCCAGTGGTATGGGACAGGGGGCGCCCTATGGCTACACCTTC
TRBV14	NA	TRBD1	TRBJ1-2	CASSPWTGRSLQHYGYTF	TGTGCCAGCAGCCCGTGGACAGGGCGGAGTCTACAACACTATGGCTACACCTTC
TRBV15	NA	TRBD1	TRBJ1-2	CATSRGDRGAESYTF	TGTGCCACCAGCAGAGGGGACAGGGGGGCTGAAAGCTACACCTTC
TRBV18	once	NA	TRBJ1-2	CASSPPGAGATPNYGYTF	TGTGCCAGCTCACCACCGGGAGCCGGAGCAACACCTAACTATGGCTACACCTTC